This T cell receptor (beta chain) was identified during a study of blood T cell repertoires in COVID-19. Trimming removed 5 bases from V and 5 bases from J; junction bases left unmatched: 8. CDR3 length: 14 residues. Per the germline V gene, CDR1 is SGHVS and CDR2 is FQNEAQ. The repertoire was sequenced with immunoSEQ multiplex PCR; TCRdb's copy has only in-frame clones and lacks some. Here the sample spans about 70,000 clones, roughly four fifths being singletons. Input material: peripheral blood. V is TRBV7-8 and J is TRBJ1-2; 7 bases line up with TRBD1. This clonotype was obtained from a man younger than 45 with COVID-19, enrolled during active disease. The CDR3 sequence: CASSHRQGEYGYTF. The CDR3 nucleotides are TGTGCCAGCAGCCATAGACAGGGAGAATATGGCTACACCTTC.